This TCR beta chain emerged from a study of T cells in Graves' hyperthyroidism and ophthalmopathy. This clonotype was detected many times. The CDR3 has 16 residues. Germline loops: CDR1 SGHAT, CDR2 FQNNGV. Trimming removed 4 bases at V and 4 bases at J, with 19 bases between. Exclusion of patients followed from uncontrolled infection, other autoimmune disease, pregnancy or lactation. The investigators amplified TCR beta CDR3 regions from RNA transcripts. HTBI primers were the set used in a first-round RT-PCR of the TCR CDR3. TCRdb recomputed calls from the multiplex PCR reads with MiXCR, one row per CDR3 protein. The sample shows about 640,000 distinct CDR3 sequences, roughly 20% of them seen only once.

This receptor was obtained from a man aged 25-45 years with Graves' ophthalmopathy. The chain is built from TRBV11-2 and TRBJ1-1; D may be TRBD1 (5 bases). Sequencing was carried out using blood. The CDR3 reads CASSWQSSYGGTEAFF. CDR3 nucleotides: TGTGCCAGCAGCTGGCAGAGTAGTTATGGGGGCACTGAAGCTTTCTTT.